This T cell receptor (beta chain) derives from a study of siplizumab effects on memory and regulatory T cells. This CDR3 spans 15 amino acids. V dropped 1 base and J dropped 4 bases, with 13 bases sitting between them. Germline values: CDR1 SGHVS, CDR2 FNYEAQ. The table came from immunoSEQ multiplex PCR; TCRdb's copy has only in-frame clones and leaves some out. Among tens of thousands of clones listed, 75% to 90% were seen once. Points on this clone: The antigen is not known.

Findings and limits, study-wide: Assignment to unstimulated subsets succeeded for only a minor fraction of the alloreactive clones. Left unconfirmed was the suppressive function of proliferating Tregs from siplizumab cultures.

The chain couples TRBV7-6 to TRBJ2-5, with a tentative D call TRBD2 (6 bases). The sequence was obtained from a human donor in good health. The specimen was Tregs sorted from blood. CDR3 DNA sequence: TGTGCCAGCAGCTTAGGGGCAGGGAGGACAGAGACCCAGTACTTC. It translates to CASSLGAGRTETQYF.